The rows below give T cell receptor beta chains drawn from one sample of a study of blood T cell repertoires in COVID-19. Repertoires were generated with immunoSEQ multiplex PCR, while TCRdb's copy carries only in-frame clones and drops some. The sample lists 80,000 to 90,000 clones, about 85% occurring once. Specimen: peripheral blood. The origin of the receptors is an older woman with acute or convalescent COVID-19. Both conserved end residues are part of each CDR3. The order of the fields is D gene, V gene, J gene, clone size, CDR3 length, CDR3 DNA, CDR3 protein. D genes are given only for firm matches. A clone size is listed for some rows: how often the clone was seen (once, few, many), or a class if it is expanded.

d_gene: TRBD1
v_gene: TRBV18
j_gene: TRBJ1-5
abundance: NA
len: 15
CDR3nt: TGTGCCAGCTCAATTAGCCAGGGGGGCAATCAGCCCCAGCATTTT
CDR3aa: CASSISQGGNQPQHF

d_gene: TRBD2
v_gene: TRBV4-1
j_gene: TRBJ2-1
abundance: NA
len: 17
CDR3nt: TGCGCCAGCAGCCAAGGGGCTAGCGGAAGCTCCTACAATGAGCAGTTCTTC
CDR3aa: CASSQGASGSSYNEQFF

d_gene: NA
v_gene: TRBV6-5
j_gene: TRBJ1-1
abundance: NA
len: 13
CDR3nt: TGTGCCAGCAGCAGGGATATGAACACTGAAGCTTTCTTT
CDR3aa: CASSRDMNTEAFF

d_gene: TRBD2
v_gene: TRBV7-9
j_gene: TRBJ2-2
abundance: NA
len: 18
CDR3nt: TGTGCCAGCAGCCGTTCGCGGGGAGGGTACGGGAACACCGGGGAGCTGTTTTTT
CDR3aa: CASSRSRGGYGNTGELFF

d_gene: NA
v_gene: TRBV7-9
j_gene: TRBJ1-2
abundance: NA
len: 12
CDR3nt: TGTGCCAGCAGCTTACAGGCCAATGGCTACACCTTC
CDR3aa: CASSLQANGYTF

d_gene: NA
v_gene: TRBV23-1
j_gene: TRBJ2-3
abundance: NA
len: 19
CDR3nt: TGCGCCAGCAGGGGAGGGGCCCATCGGGGGCATGGGGGCACAGATACGCAGTATTTT
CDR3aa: CASRGGAHRGHGGTDTQYF

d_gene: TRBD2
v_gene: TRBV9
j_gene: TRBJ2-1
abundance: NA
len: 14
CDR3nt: TGTGCCAGCAGCACCCCAGCGGGAGTAAATGAGCAGTTCTTC
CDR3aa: CASSTPAGVNEQFF

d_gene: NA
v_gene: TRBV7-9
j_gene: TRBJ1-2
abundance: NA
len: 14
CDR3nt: TGTGCCAGCAGCTTAACTGGGCCTGTCTATGGCTACACCTTC
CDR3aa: CASSLTGPVYGYTF

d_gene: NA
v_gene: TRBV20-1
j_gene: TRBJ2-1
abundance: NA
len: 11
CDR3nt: TGCAGTGCTAGACCAAGACTAGAGCAGTTCTTC
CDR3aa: CSARPRLEQFF

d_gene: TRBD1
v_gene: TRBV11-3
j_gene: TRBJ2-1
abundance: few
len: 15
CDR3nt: TGTGCCAGCAGCTTAGAAGGACAGGGGGCAAATGAGCAGTTCTTC
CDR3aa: CASSLEGQGANEQFF

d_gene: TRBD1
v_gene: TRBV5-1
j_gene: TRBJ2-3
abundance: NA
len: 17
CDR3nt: TGCGCCAGCAGCCCCGGGACAGGGGGCGTACGGACAGATACGCAGTATTTT
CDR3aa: CASSPGTGGVRTDTQYF

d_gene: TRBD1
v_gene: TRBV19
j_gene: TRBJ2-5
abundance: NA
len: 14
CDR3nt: TGTGCCAGTAGTCGACAGGGAGATGGTGAGACCCAGTACTTC
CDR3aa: CASSRQGDGETQYF

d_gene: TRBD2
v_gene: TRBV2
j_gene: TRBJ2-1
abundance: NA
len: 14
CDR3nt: TGTGCCAGCAGTCTGGGACTAGCGTTTGATGAGCAGTTCTTC
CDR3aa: CASSLGLAFDEQFF

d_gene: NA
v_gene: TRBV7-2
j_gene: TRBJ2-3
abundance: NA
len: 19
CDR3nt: TGTGCCAGCAGCTTGTCCCTTCTATGGGGGGGGCCTAGCACAGATACGCAGTATTTT
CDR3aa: CASSLSLLWGGPSTDTQYF

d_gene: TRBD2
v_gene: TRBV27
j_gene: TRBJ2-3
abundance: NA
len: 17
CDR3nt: TGTGCCAGCAGTTTATCCAAAAGCGGGGCCAGCACAGATACGCAGTATTTT
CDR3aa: CASSLSKSGASTDTQYF

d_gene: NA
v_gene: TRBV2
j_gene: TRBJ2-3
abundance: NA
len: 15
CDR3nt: TGTGCCAGCAGTGAGACAGCCCCTAGCACAGATACGCAGTATTTT
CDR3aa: CASSETAPSTDTQYF

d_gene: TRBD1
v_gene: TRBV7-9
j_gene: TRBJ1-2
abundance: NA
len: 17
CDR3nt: TGTGCCAGCAGCTATAGCAGACAGGGGGCTAGAGACGATGGCTACACCTTC
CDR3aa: CASSYSRQGARDDGYTF

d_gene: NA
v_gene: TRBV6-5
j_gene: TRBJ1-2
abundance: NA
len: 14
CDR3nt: TGTGCCAGCAAGCGGGACGCATTAGCGACAGGCTACACCTTC
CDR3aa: CASKRDALATGYTF

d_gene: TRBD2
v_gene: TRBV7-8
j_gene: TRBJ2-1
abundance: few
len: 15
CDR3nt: TGTGCCAGCACCGGGACTAGCGGGAGAATGGATGAGCAGTTCTTC
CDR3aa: CASTGTSGRMDEQFF

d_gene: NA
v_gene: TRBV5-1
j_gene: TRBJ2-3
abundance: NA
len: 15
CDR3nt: TGCGCCAGCAGCGAGAGGGATACGCGCACAGATACGCAGTATTTT
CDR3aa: CASSERDTRTDTQYF

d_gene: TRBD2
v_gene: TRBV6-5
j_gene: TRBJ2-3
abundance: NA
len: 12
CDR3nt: TGTGCCAGCAGGCCCGGGGGGGATACGCAGTATTTT
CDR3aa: CASRPGGDTQYF

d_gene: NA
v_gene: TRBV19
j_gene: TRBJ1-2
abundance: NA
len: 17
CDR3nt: TGTGCCAGTAGTATGGGAGCGGGACCCTTGAGTCGCTATGGCTACACCTTC
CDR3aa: CASSMGAGPLSRYGYTF

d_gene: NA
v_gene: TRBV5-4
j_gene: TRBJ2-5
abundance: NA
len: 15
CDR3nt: TGTGCCAGCAGCTTCAGGACAGGGAGGGCGGAGACCCAGTACTTC
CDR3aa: CASSFRTGRAETQYF

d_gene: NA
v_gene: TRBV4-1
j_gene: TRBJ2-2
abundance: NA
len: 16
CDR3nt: TGCGCCAGCAGCCAAGCTGGCGGACAGTTCGTCGGGGAGCTGTTTTTT
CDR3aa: CASSQAGGQFVGELFF

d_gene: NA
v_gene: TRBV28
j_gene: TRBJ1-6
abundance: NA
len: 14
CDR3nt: TGTGCCAGCAGCCGGCGGAGAAATAATTCACCCCTCCACTTT
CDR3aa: CASSRRRNNSPLHF

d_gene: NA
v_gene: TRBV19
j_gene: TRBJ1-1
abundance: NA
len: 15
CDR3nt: TGTGCCAGTAGTAGTTCCGCGGCCATGAACACTGAAGCTTTCTTT
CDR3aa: CASSSSAAMNTEAFF

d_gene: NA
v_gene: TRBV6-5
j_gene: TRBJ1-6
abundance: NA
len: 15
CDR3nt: TGTGCCAGCACCTATCTACAGGGTTCTAATTCACCCCTCCACTTT
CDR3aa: CASTYLQGSNSPLHF

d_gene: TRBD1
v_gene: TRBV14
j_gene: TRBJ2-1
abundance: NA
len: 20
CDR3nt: TGTGCCAGCAGCCCAGGGGGACGGCCCCCTTTTGTGGGCTCCTACAATGAGCAGTTCTTC
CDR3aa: CASSPGGRPPFVGSYNEQFF

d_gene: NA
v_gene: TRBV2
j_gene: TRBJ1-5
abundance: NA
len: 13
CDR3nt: TGTGCCAGCAGTGAGGGAGGCAATCAGCCCCAGCATTTT
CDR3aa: CASSEGGNQPQHF

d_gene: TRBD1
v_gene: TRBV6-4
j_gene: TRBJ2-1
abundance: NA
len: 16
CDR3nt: TGTGCCAGCAGGGAAGGACAGGCGAACTCCTACAATGAGCAGTTCTTC
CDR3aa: CASREGQANSYNEQFF

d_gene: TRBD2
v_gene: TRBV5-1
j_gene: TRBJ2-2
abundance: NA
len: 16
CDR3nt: TGCGCCAGCAGCATTACTAGCGGGAGATTAGCCGGGGAGCTGTTTTTT
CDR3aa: CASSITSGRLAGELFF

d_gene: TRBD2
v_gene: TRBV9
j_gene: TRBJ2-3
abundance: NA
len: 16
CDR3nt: TGTGCCAGCAGCACCCTAGCGGGGGGAGGAGCAGATACGCAGTATTTT
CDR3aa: CASSTLAGGGADTQYF

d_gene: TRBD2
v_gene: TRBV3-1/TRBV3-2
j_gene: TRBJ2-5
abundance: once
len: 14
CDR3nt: TGTGCCAGCAGCCTCCGGGGGGTCCAAGAGACCCAGTACTTC
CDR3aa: CASSLRGVQETQYF

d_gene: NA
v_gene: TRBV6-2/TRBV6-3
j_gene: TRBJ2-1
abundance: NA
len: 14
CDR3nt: TGTGCCAGCAGTTGGCGGGACCCAAACAATGAGCAGTTCTTC
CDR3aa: CASSWRDPNNEQFF

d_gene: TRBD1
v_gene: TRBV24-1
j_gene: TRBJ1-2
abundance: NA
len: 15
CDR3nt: TGTGCCACCAGTGACACCTCGACAGGGGGAGATGGCTACACCTTC
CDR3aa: CATSDTSTGGDGYTF

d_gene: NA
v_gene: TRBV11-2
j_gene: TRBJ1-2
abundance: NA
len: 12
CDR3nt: TGTGCCAGCAGCTTGAATGGCAATTCCTACACCTTC
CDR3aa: CASSLNGNSYTF

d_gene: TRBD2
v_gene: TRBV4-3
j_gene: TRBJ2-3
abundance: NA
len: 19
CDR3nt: TGCGCCAGCAGCTCCCAGCTTTCTAGCGGGAGGGCCGGGGTAGATACGCAGTATTTT
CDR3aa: CASSSQLSSGRAGVDTQYF

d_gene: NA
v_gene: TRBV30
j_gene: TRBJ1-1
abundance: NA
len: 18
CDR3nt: TGTGCCTGGAGAGCGGATTGGGGGCGAGGCCCCCCTGACACTGAAGCTTTCTTT
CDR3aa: CAWRADWGRGPPDTEAFF

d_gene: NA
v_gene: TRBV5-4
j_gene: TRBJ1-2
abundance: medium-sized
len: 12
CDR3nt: TGTGCCAGCACCCTCAAGTCGGGGGGCCTCACCTTC
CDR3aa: CASTLKSGGLTF

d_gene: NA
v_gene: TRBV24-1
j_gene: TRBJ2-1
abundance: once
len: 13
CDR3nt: TGTGCCACCAGTGTCCAGGGTTACAATGAGCAGTTCTTC
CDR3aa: CATSVQGYNEQFF

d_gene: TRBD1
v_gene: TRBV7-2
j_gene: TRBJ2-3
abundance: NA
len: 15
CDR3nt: TGTGCCAGCAGCAACACAGGGGGCAACGCAGATACGCAGTATTTT
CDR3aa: CASSNTGGNADTQYF

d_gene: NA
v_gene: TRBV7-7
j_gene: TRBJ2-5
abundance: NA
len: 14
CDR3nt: TGTGCCAGCAGCTCTAAACAGGGAGGGGAGACCCAGTACTTC
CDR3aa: CASSSKQGGETQYF

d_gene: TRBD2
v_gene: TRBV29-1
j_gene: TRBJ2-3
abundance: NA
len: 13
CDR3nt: TGCAGCGTTGGGCTAGCGGCCCGGGATACGCAGTATTTT
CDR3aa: CSVGLAARDTQYF

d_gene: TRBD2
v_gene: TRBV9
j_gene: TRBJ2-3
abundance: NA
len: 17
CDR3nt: TGTGCCAGCAGCGTAGTTCCTAGCGGGAGGGGAGGAGATACGCAGTATTTT
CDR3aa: CASSVVPSGRGGDTQYF

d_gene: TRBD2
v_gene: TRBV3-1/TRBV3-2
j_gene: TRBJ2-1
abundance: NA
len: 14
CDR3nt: TGTGCCAGCAGCCGAAGGGCCGGGGGGAGTGAGCAGTTCTTC
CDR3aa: CASSRRAGGSEQFF

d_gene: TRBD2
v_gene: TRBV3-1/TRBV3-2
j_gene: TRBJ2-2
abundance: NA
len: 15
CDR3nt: TGTGCCAGCAGCCTCCGGGACTACGACACCGGGGAGCTGTTTTTT
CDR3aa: CASSLRDYDTGELFF